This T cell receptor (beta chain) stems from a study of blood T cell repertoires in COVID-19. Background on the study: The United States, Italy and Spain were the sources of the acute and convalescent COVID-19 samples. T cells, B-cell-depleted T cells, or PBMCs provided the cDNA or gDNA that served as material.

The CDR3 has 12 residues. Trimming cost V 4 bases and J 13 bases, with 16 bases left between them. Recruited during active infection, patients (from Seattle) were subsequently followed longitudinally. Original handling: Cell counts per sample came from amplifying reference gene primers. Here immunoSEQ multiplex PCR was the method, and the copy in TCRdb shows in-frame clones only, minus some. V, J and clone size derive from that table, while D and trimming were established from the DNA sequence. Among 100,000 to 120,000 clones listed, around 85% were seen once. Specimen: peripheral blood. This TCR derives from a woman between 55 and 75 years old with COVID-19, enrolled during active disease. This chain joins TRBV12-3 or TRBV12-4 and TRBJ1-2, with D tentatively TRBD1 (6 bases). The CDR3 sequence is CASSSWTGGRTF. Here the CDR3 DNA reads TGTGCCAGCAGTTCCTGGACCGGGGGGCGCACCTTC.